This T cell receptor (beta chain) was documented in a study of chemoradiotherapy in HPV16-positive cancers. This table comes from immunoSEQ multiplex PCR, and its TCRdb copy is limited to in-frame clones, with some not included. This sample has about 10,000 clones, with about 80% found just once. Samples were taken several times over chemoradiotherapy. Whole-study results and caveats: HPV-responsive T-cell expansion during chemoradiotherapy was linked to improved recurrence-free survival in HPV16-positive patients. Non-HPV-specific T cells did not expand in tumors during treatment, whereas candidate HPV-specific clones and E7-related motifs did. The functional HPV-specific definition rests on just a couple of HPV16-positive patients.

Concerning this clone: The antigen remains undetermined.

The TCR originated in a human donor with HPV-associated anogenital cancer. The starting material was tumor tissue, obtained from a patient who underwent chemoradiotherapy.

The CDR3 DNA reads as TGTGCCAGCAGTGAAAATCCTGACGGGGAGCTGTTTTTT. This sequence encodes CASSENPDGELFF. The gene calls are TRBV6-1 and TRBJ2-2; D ambiguous. This CDR3 is built from 13 residues. Germline values: CDR1 MNHNS, CDR2 SASEGT. Deletions cut 2 bases from V and 7 bases from J, with 8 bases between.